The source of this T cell receptor (beta chain) is a study of T cell responses to AZD1222 COVID-19 vaccine. Here immunoSEQ multiplex PCR was the method, and the copy in TCRdb shows in-frame clones only, minus some. The table lists fewer than 150,000 clones, around 92% of them singletons. In this sample, this clone turned up once. Its antigen remains unidentified. Study results and limitations: Two doses of AZD1222 preceded a rise in Spike-specific TCR breadth and depth. The reported proportion of spike-specific TCRs targeting unmutated variant regions was nearly half. Only after the peak T cell response were repertoires sampled.

The analysis combined second doses at about 4 or about 12 weeks. The V end was cut by 5 bases, the J end by 7 bases, with 11 bases between. The germline CDR1 and CDR2 sequences are MNHEY and SMNVEV (reference sequence). The CDR3 has 12 residues. This sample comprised peripheral blood, obtained 28 days after the second AZD1222 dose. The J gene is TRBJ1-1, the V gene TRBV27; the D is unclear. The sequence derives from an adult who received the AZD1222 COVID-19 vaccine. The DNA for the CDR3 is TGTGCCAGCAGTGGGCCTAGTGATGAAGCTTTCTTT. This gives the protein CASSGPSDEAFF.